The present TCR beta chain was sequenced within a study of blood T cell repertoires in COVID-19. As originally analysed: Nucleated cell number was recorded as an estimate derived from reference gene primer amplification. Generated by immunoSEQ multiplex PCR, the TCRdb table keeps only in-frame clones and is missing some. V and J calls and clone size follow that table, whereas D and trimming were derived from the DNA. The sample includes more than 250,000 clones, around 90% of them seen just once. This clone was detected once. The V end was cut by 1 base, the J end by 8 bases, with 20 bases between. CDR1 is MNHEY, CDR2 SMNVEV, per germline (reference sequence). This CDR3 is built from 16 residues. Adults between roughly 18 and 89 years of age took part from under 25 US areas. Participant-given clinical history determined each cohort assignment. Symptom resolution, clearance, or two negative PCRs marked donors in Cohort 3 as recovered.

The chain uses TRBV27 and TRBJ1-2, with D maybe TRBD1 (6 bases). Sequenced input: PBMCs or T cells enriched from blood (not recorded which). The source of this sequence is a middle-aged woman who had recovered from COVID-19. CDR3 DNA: TGTGCCAGCAGTTTATTTTATCCTGGGGGCGCTGAAGGCTACACCTTC. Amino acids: CASSLFYPGGAEGYTF.